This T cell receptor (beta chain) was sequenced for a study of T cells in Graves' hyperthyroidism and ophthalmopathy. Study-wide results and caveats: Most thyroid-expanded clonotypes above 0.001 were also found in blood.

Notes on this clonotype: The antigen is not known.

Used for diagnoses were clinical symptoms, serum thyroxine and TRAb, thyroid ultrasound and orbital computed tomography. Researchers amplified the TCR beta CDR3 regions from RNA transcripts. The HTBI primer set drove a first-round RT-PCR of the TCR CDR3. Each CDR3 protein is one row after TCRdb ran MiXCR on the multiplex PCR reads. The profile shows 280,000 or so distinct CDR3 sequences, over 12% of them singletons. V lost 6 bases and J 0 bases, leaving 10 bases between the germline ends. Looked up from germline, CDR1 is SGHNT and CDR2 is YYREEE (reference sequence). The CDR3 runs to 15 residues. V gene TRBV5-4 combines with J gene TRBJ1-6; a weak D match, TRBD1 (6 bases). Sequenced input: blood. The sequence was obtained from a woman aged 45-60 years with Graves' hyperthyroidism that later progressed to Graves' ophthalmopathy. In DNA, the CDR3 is TGTGCCAGCAAGGAACAGGGCTCCTATAATTCACCCCTCCACTTT. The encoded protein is CASKEQGSYNSPLHF.